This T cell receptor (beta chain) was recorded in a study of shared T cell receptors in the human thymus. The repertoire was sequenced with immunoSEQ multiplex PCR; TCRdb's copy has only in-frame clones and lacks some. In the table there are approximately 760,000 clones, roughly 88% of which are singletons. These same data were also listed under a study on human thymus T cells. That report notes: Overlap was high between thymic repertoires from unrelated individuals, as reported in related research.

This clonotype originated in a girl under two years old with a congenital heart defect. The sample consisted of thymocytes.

Here the CDR3 DNA reads TGTGCCAGCAGCTTAGATAGAGGTTCGCAGTTCTTC. It is translated as CASSLDRGSQFF. The chain is built from TRBV7-6 and TRBJ2-1; D call uncertain. The CDR3 totals 12 residues. Germline CDR1 reads SGHVS; CDR2 reads FNYEAQ. V was clipped by 1 base and J by 12 bases, with 10 bases between them.